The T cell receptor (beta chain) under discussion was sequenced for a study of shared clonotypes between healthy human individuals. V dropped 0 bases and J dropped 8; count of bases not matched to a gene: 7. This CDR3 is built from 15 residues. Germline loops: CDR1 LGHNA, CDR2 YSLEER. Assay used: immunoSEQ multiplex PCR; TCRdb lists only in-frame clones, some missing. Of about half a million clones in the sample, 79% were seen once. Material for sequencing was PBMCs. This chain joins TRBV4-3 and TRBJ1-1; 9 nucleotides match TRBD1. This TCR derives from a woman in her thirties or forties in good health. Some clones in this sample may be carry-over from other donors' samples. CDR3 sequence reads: CASSQDLGQGIEAFF. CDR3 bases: TGCGCCAGCAGCCAAGATTTGGGACAGGGCATCGAAGCTTTCTTT.